The T cell receptor beta chain under discussion was sequenced for a study of T cells in Graves' hyperthyroidism and ophthalmopathy. On the study more broadly: Peripheral blood was obtained at initial diagnosis, preceding any treatment.

The CDR3 loop spans 14 amino acids. CDR1 and CDR2 from the germline V gene are DFQATT and SNEGSKA (reference sequence). V was pared by 2 bases and J by 2 bases, with 6 bases of the junction left unmatched. This clonotype was counted ten times or more. TCR beta CDR3 regions were amplified from RNA transcripts. HTBI primers were the set used in a first-round RT-PCR of the TCR CDR3. TCRdb re-derived calls from the multiplex PCR reads in MiXCR, one entry per CDR3 protein. The sample has under 350,000 distinct CDR3 sequences, 25% to 30% seen once. The V and J genes are TRBV20-1 and TRBJ2-7, with 7 positions matching TRBD2. The sample was blood. This clonotype was sampled from a man aged 35 to 55 with Graves' hyperthyroidism that later progressed to Graves' ophthalmopathy. This CDR3 is CSARRLAGPYEQYF. The CDR3 DNA sequence: TGCAGTGCTAGACGGTTAGCGGGTCCCTACGAGCAGTACTTC.